Below are 23 T cell receptor beta chains sequenced from a single sample in a study of cytomegalovirus exposure and HLA in healthy donors. PCR amplification relied on 60 Vbeta primers (plus 13 Jbeta primers). Produced via immunoSEQ multiplex PCR; TCRdb's table is partial and in-frame only. The sample yields about 85,000 clones, roughly 73% seen once. Sequencing was carried out using PBMCs. These receptors were taken from a boy aged 5-17 years in good health and CMV-seronegative.

The gene calls are TRBV6-1 and TRBJ1-4; possible D gene TRBD1, 5 bases. Trimming removed 1 base from V and 13 bases from J, with 13 bases in between. The CDR3 has 13 amino acids. Germline assignment: CDR1 MNHNS and CDR2 SASEGT. In DNA, the CDR3 is TGTGCCAGCAGTGAAGTGTTAGGGGAAGGACTGTTTTTT. This encodes CASSEVLGEGLFF.

The V and J genes are TRBV5-6 and TRBJ1-1; TRBD1 matches at 7 bases. This CDR3 is built from 14 residues. Germline V gene data show CDR1 as SGHDT and CDR2 as YYEEEE. With V trimmed by 0 bases and J by 8 bases, 7 bases remained unmatched. The CDR3 is CASSLDPRGAEAFF. CDR3 sequence (DNA): TGTGCCAGCAGCTTGGATCCCAGGGGGGCCGAAGCTTTCTTT.

J is TRBJ1-2 and V is TRBV29-1; D ambiguous. CDR3 size: 13 residues. Germline V gene data show CDR1 as SQVTM and CDR2 as ANQGSEA. The germline V and J ends were trimmed by 4 bases and 8 bases, with 17 bases remaining between them. CDR3 coding DNA: TGCAGCGTTGTCGCCGAGTCCTTTTGGGGCTACACCTTC. Translated, it gives CSVVAESFWGYTF.

The chain recombines TRBV5-1 with TRBJ2-3; tentatively, D is TRBD2 (5 bases). The CDR3 has 15 residues. Trimming took 4 bases from V and 3 from J, leaving 15 bases between them. Germline CDR1 SGHRS, CDR2 YFSETQ. CDR3 protein: CASSPRGHSTDTQYF. The CDR3 DNA follows: TGCGCCAGCAGCCCCCGAGGGCACAGTACAGATACGCAGTATTTT.

The V gene is TRBV7-8, the J gene TRBJ2-1, with 7 positions matching TRBD1. The CDR3 runs 15 residues. Germline V gene lookup returns CDR1 SGHVS and CDR2 FQNEAQ. V lost 1 base to trimming and J lost 1 base; unmatched junction nucleotides: 1. Here the CDR3 reads CASSLDRGSYNEQFF. CDR3 bases: TGTGCCAGCAGCTTAGACAGGGGTTCCTACAATGAGCAGTTCTTC.

The chain couples TRBV21-1 to TRBJ2-1; TRBD2 was called by the table and not checked on the DNA. TRBV21-1 is flagged as a pseudogene. This CDR3 has 12 amino acids. CDR3 sequence reads: CASDSGYNEQFF. In DNA form, the CDR3 reads TGTGCCAGCGATAGCGGGTACAATGAGCAGTTCTTC.

The J gene is TRBJ1-2, the V gene TRBV4-2, with unresolved D. V gave up 3 bases and J gave up 8 bases, with 28 bases separating them. CDR3 size: 18 residues. From germline, CDR1 is LGHNA and CDR2 YNFKEQ. CDR3 bases: TGTGCCAGCAGCCACCTTGGGCCGACTAAATTTTTATCAAAAGGCTACACCTTC. This translates into CASSHLGPTKFLSKGYTF.

In DNA form, the CDR3 reads TGTGCCAGCAGCTCCCGGACTAGCCCAATCTACGAGCAGTACTTC. It specifies CASSSRTSPIYEQYF. This chain uses TRBV5-4 with TRBJ2-7; 8 bases are shared with TRBD2. The CDR3 is 15 amino acids. Germline CDR1 is SGHNT and CDR2 is YYREEE (reference sequence). With V trimmed by 3 bases and J by 3 bases, 8 bases remained unmatched.

This clone was picked up a small number of times. One junction end does not reproduce the germline sequence, and a read error may be involved. This chain links TRBV6-1 with TRBJ2-7; 8 positions match TRBD1. CDR1 and CDR2 from the germline V gene are MNHNS and SASEGT. CDR3 length: 15 residues. The CDR3 nucleotides are TGTGCCAGCAGCGAAGGGACAGGTTCAGCCTACGAGCAGTACTTC. Its protein product is CASSEGTGSAYEQYF.

The chain uses TRBV28 and TRBJ2-7; 9 bases align to TRBD2. V was pared by 6 bases and J by 3 bases, with 3 bases of the junction left unmatched. The length of the CDR3 is 13 residues. The germline CDR1 and CDR2 sequences are MDHEN and SYDVKM. This chain's CDR3 is CASRPSGNYEQYF. DNA for the CDR3: TGTGCCAGCAGGCCTAGCGGGAACTACGAGCAGTACTTC. The variable domain in full, completed from reference TRBV28 and TRBJ2-7, reads DVKVTQSSRYLVKRTGEKVFLECVQDMDHENMFWYRQDPGLGLRLIYFSYDVKMKEKGDIPEGYSVSREKKERFSLILESASTNQTSMYLCASRPSGNYEQYFGPGTRLTVT.

V is TRBV7-8 and J is TRBJ2-7, with a possible D match to TRBD1 (7 bases). The V end was cut by 4 bases, the J end by 0 bases, with 16 bases between. This CDR3 contains 16 residues. In germline, CDR1 is SGHVS, CDR2 FQNEAQ. CDR3 in amino acids: CASSSSGGSGSYEQYF. CDR3 DNA: TGTGCCAGCAGCTCTTCAGGGGGGTCAGGCTCCTACGAGCAGTACTTC. The complete variable domain, with remaining parts taken from reference TRBV7-8 and TRBJ2-7, reads GAGVSQSPRYKVAKRGQDVALRCDPISGHVSLFWYQQALGQGPEFLTYFQNEAQLDKSGLPSDRFFAERPEGSVSTLKIQRTQQEDSAVYLCASSSSGGSGSYEQYFGPGTRLTVT.

The rearrangement links TRBV28 to TRBJ1-2; 8 bases line up with TRBD1. Germline loops: CDR1 MDHEN, CDR2 SYDVKM. This CDR3 has 12 amino acids. Unmatched junction bases numbered 5, after V lost 6 bases and J lost 8 bases. Written as DNA, the CDR3 is TGTGCCAGCAGCAGGACAGGGTTCGGCTACACCTTC. This translates into CASSRTGFGYTF.

This chain links TRBV7-2 with TRBJ1-2; no definite D call. The CDR3 extends over 14 amino acids. Germline assignment: CDR1 SGHTA and CDR2 FQGNSA. V lost 1 base to trimming and J lost 5 bases, with 11 bases between them. CDR3 nucleotides: TGTGCCAGCAGCTTAGAAGGCGGGGATTATGGCTACACCTTC. Its translation: CASSLEGGDYGYTF. The entire variable domain, with the rest obtained from reference TRBV7-2 and TRBJ1-2, is as follows: GAGVSQSPSNKVTEKGKDVELRCDPISGHTALYWYRQSLGQGLEFLIYFQGNSAPDKSGLPSDRFSAERTGGSVSTLTIQRTQQEDSAVYLCASSLEGGDYGYTFGSGTRLTVV.

Note on this clone: At the DNA level, this CDR3 is encoded by other sequences in the same sample as well. The rearrangement links TRBV6-5 to TRBJ1-1; D might be TRBD1 (6 bases). V dropped 6 bases and J dropped 0 bases, with 17 bases sitting between them. This CDR3 region has 16 residues. The germline V gene encodes CDR1 MNHEY and CDR2 SVGAGI. The CDR3 nucleotides are TGTGCCAGCAGCTACGCGACAGGACCTATGAACACTGAAGCTTTCTTT. Protein sequence: CASSYATGPMNTEAFF.

The chain has TRBV27 and TRBJ2-1; perhaps TRBD1 as D (6 bases). Germline V CDR1 and CDR2: MNHEY, SMNVEV (reference sequence). The ends were cut back, 2 bases at V and 8 bases at J, with 13 bases in the middle. CDR3 length equals 14 residues. The CDR3: CASSLNRAYDEQFF. The CDR3 DNA follows: TGTGCCAGCAGTTTAAACAGGGCCTATGATGAGCAGTTCTTC.

The chain carries TRBV28 and TRBJ1-2; tentatively, D is TRBD1 (5 bases). The CDR3 covers 12 residues. V shed 2 bases and J shed 14 bases, with 15 bases lying between them. Germline CDR1 MDHEN, CDR2 SYDVKM. CDR3 bases: TGTGCCAGCAGTTTAGGGGTGGGGCTCTCTACCTTC. Its translation is CASSLGVGLSTF.

This sequence joins TRBV6-1 and TRBJ1-1, with a possible D match to TRBD1 (6 bases). Germline V gene data show CDR1 as MNHNS and CDR2 as SASEGT. Trimming took 0 bases from V and 5 from J, leaving 7 bases between them. This CDR3 is 13 amino acids long. CDR3 DNA sequence: TGTGCCAGCAGTGAAGCCAGGGGAACTGAAGCTTTCTTT. It encodes CASSEARGTEAFF.

This clone appeared once. This sequence joins TRBV27 and TRBJ2-7; D possibly corresponds to TRBD2 (6 bases). The CDR3 has 14 amino acids. Trimming took 4 bases from V and 3 from J, leaving 13 bases between them. Germline CDR1 reads MNHEY; CDR2 reads SMNVEV (reference sequence). CDR3 region: CASSSPGLIYEQYF. In nucleotides, the CDR3 is TGTGCCAGCAGTTCCCCGGGACTGATCTACGAGCAGTACTTC.

This clone was seen once. This chain uses TRBV13 with TRBJ2-3; possible D gene TRBD2, 5 bases. V lost 4 bases to trimming and J lost 4 bases, with 9 bases between them. CDR1 is PRHDT, CDR2 FYEKMQ, per germline (reference sequence). The CDR3 has 13 amino acids. Written as DNA, the CDR3 is TGTGCCAGCAGCTACGGAGGCGCAGATACGCAGTATTTT. Encoded protein: CASSYGGADTQYF. The full variable domain, with the rest looked up from reference TRBV13 and TRBJ2-3, is AAGVIQSPRHLIKEKRETATLKCYPIPRHDTVYWYQQGPGQDPQFLISFYEKMQSDKGSIPDRFSAQQFSDYHSELNMSSLELGDSALYFCASSYGGADTQYFGPGTRLTVL.

This clone was found a few times. The chain couples TRBV18 to TRBJ2-1, with D tentatively TRBD2 (6 bases). CDR1 is KGHSH, CDR2 LQKENI, per germline. This CDR3 contains 14 residues. The germline V and J ends were trimmed by 5 bases and 3 bases, with 11 bases remaining between them. Written as DNA, the CDR3 is TGTGCCAGCTCAGATAGCGGATTCTACAATGAGCAGTTCTTC. Translating gives CASSDSGFYNEQFF.

The chain recombines TRBV6-6 with TRBJ2-5; 8 nucleotides align to TRBD2. V dropped 10 bases and J dropped 11; count of bases not matched to a gene: 12. This CDR3 contains 12 residues. Germline V gene lookup returns CDR1 MNHNY and CDR2 SVGAGI (reference sequence). The DNA of the CDR3 is TGTGCCACCTCGTGGACTAGCCATTATCAGTACTTC. Its protein product is CATSWTSHYQYF.

The chain joins TRBV29-1 to TRBJ2-6; 7 bases map to TRBD1. The germline V gene encodes CDR1 SQVTM and CDR2 ANQGSEA. The J segment lost 0 bases and the V segment lost 7 bases, leaving 6 bases of the junction unmatched. The CDR3 consists of 15 residues. The DNA of the CDR3 is TGCAGCGCGGGACAGCAACACTCTGGGGCCAACGTCCTGACTTTC. Residues: CSAGQQHSGANVLTF.

This chain connects TRBV6-1 to TRBJ2-1; 7 bases are a match to TRBD2. V dropped 7 bases and J dropped 6; count of bases not matched to a gene: 12. The CDR3 sequence is 15 residues long. CDR1 is MNHNS and CDR2 is SASEGT in the germline V gene. The CDR3 reads CASNDFREEGNEQFF. In DNA form, the CDR3 reads TGTGCCAGCAACGATTTCCGGGAGGAGGGCAATGAGCAGTTCTTC.